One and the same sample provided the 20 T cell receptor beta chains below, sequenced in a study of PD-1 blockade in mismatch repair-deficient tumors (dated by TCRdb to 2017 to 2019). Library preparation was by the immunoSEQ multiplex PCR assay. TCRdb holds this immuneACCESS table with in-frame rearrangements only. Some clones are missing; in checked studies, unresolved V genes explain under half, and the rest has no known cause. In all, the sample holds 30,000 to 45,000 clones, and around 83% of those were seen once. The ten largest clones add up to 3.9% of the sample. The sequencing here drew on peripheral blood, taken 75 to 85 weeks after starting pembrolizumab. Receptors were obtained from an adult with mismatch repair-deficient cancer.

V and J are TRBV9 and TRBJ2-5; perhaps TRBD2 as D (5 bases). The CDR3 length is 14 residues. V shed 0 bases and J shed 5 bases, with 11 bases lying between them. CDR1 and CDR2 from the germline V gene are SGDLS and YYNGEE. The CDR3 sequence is CASSVASSKETQYF. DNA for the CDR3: TGTGCCAGCAGCGTAGCTAGCTCAAAGGAGACCCAGTACTTC.

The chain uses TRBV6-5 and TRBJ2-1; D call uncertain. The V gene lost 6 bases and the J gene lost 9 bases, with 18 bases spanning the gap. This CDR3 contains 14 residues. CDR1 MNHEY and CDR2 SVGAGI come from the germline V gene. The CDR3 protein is CASSLTPLMGEQFF. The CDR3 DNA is TGTGCCAGCAGCCTGACCCCTCTTATGGGTGAGCAGTTCTTC.

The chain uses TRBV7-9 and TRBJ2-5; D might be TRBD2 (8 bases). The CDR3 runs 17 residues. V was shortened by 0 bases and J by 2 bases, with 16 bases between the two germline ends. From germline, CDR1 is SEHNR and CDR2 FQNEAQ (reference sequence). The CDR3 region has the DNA TGTGCCAGCAGCTTAGCCCGGGGGGGCAGGGGGCAAGAGACCCAGTACTTC. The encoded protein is CASSLARGGRGQETQYF. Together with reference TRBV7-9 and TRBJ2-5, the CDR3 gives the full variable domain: DTGVSQNPRHKITKRGQNVTFRCDPISEHNRLYWYRQTLGQGPEFLTYFQNEAQLEKSRLLSDRFSAERPKGSFSTLEIQRTEQGDSAMYLCASSLARGGRGQETQYFGPGTRLLVL.

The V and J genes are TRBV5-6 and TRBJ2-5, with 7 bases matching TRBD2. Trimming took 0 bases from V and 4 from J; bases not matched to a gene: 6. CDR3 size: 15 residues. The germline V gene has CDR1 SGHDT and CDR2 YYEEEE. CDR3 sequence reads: CASSLALVAGETQYF. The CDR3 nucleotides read TGTGCCAGCAGCTTGGCACTGGTAGCGGGAGAGACCCAGTACTTC. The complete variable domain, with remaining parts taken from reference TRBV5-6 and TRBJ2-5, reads DAGVTQSPTHLIKTRGQQVTLRCSPKSGHDTVSWYQQALGQGPQFIFQYYEEEERQRGNFPDRFSGHQFPNYSSELNVNALLLGDSALYLCASSLALVAGETQYFGPGTRLLVL.

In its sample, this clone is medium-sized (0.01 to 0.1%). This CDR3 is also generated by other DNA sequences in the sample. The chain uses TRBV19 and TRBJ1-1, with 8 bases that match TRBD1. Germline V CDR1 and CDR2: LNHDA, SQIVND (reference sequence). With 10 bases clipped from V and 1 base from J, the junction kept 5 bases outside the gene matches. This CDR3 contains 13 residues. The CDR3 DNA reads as TGTGCCACCACGACAGGGGCGAACACTGAAGCTTTCTTT. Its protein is CATTTGANTEAFF.

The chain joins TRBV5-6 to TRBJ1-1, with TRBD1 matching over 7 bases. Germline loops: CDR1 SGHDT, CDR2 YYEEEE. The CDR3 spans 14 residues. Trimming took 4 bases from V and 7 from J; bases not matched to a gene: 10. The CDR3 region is CASSRDRALGEAFF. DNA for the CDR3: TGTGCCAGCAGCCGTGACAGGGCTTTGGGTGAAGCTTTCTTT.

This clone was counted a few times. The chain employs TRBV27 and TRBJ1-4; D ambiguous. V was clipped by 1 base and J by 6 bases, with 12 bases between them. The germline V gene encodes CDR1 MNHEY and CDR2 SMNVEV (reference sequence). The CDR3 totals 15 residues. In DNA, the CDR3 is TGTGCCAGCAGTTTATTTGGGAGGTGGGATGAAAAACTGTTTTTT. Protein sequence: CASSLFGRWDEKLFF. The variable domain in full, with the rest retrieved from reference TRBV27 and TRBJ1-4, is EAQVTQNPRYLITVTGKKLTVTCSQNMNHEYMSWYRQDPGLGLRQIYYSMNVEVTDKGDVPEGYKVSRKEKRNFPLILESPSPNQTSLYFCASSLFGRWDEKLFFGSGTQLSVL.

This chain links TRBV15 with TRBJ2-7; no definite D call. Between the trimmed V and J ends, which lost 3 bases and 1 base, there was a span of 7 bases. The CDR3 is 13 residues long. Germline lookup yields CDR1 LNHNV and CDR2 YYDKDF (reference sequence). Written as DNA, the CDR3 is TGTGCCACCAGCAGGGGGTTATCCTACGAGCAGTACTTC. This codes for CATSRGLSYEQYF.

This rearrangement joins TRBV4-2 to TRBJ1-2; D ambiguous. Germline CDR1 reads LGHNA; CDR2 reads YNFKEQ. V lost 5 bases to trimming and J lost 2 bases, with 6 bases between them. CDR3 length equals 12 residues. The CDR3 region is CASSSGNYGYTF. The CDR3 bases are TGTGCCAGCAGCTCCGGGAACTATGGCTACACCTTC.

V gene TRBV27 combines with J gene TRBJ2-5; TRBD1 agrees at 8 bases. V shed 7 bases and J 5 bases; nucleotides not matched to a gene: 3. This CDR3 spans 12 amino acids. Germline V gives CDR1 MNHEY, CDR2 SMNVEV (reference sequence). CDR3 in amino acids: CASKDRVETQYF. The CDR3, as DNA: TGTGCCAGCAAGGACAGGGTGGAGACCCAGTACTTC.

CDR3 protein: CASRSRAAENTEAFF. In nucleotides, the CDR3 is TGTGCAAGTCGCTCTCGGGCGGCAGAGAACACTGAAGCTTTCTTT. The chain links TRBV12-2 to TRBJ1-1. TRBV12-2 counts as a pseudogene. The CDR3 totals 15 residues.

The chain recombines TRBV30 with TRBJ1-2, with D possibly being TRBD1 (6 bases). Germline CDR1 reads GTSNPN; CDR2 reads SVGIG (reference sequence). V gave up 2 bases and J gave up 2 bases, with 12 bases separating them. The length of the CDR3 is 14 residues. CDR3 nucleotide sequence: TGTGCCTGGAGTAACACAGGGTCCAACTATGGCTACACCTTC. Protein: CAWSNTGSNYGYTF.

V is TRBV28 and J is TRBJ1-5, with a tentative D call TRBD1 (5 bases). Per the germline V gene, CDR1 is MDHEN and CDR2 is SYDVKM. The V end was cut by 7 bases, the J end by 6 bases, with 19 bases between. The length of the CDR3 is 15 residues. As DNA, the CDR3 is TGTGCCAGCATCACCCTTGTCGGGGGGAGTCAGCCCCAGCATTTT. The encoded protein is CASITLVGGSQPQHF.

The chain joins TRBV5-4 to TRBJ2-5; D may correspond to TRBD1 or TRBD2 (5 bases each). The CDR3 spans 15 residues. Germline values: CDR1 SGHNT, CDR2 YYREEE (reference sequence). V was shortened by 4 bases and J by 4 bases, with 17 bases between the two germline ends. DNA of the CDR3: TGTGCCAGCAGCCCCAAGCGTGAGGGGCGAGAGACCCAGTACTTC. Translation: CASSPKREGRETQYF.

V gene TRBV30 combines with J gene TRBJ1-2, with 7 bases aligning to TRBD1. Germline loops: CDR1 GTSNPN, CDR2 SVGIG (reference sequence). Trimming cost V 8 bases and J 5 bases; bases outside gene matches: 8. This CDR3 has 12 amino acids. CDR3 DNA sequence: TGTGCCAGCGGGGACAGCCTTTATGGCTACACCTTC. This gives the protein CASGDSLYGYTF.

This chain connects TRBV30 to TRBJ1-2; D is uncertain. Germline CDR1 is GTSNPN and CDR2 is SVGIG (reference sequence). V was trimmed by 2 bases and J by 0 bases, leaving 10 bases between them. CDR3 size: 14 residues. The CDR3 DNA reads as TGTGCCTGGAGTCGGACCGAGGCTAACTATGGCTACACCTTC. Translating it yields CAWSRTEANYGYTF.

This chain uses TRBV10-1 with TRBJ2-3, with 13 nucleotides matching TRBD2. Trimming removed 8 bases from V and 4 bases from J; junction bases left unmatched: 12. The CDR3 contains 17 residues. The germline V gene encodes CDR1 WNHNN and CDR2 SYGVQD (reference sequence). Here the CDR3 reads CASLPLGLAGAADTQYF. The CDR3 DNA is TGCGCCAGCTTACCGCTCGGACTAGCGGGAGCGGCAGATACGCAGTATTTT.

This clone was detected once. CDR3 in DNA: TGTGCCAGCAGCCTACCTACCGGGACTAGCGGGAGAGCCGCCTACAATGAGCAGTTCTTC. It specifies CASSLPTGTSGRAAYNEQFF. This chain links TRBV7-8 with TRBJ2-1; TRBD2 aligns across 14 bases. Germline V gene lookup returns CDR1 SGHVS and CDR2 FQNEAQ. With 5 bases clipped from V and 2 bases from J, the junction kept 14 bases outside the gene matches. The CDR3 totals 20 residues.

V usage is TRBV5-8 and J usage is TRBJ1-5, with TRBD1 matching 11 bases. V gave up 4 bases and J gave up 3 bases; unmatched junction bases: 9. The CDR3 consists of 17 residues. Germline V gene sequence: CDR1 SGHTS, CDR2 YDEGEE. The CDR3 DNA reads TGTGCCAGCAGCCCGGGACAGGGGGACATCAACAATCAGCCCCAGCATTTT. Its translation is CASSPGQGDINNQPQHF.

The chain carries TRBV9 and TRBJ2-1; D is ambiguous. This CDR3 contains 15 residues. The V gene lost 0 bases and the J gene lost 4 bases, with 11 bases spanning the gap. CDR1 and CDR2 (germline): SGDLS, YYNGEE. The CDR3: CASSVGVALYNEQFF. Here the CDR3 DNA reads TGTGCCAGCAGCGTAGGAGTAGCATTATACAATGAGCAGTTCTTC.